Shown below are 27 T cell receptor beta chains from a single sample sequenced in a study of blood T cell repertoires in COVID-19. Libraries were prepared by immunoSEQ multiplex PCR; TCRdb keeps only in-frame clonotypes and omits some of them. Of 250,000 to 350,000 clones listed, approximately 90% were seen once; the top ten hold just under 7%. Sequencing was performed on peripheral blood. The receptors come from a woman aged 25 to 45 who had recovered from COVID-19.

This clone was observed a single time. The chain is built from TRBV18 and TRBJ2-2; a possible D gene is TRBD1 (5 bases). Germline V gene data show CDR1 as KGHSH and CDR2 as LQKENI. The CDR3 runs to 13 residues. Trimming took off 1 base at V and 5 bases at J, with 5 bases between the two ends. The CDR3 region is CASSPQGTGELFF. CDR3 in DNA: TGTGCCAGCTCACCACAGGGGACCGGGGAGCTGTTTTTT.

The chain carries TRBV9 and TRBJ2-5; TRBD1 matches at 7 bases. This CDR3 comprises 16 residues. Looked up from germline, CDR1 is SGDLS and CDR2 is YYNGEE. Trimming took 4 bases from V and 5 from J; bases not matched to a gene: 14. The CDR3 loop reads CASSPRPTGRFETQYF. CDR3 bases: TGTGCCAGCAGCCCCCGTCCGACAGGGCGCTTTGAGACCCAGTACTTC.

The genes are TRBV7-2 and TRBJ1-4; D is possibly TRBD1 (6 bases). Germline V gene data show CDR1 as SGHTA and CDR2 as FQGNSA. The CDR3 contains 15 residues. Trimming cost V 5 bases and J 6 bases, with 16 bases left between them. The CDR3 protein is CASSPWGTRDEKLFF. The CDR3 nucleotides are TGTGCCAGCAGCCCGTGGGGGACACGTGATGAAAAACTGTTTTTT.

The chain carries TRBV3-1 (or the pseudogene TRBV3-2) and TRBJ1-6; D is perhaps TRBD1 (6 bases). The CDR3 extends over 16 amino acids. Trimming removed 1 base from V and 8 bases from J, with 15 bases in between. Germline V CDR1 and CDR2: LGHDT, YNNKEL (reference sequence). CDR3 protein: CASSQGNGPGDSPLHF. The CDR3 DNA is TGTGCCAGCAGCCAAGGCAACGGCCCAGGGGATTCACCCCTCCACTTT.

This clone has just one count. The CDR3 sequence is CASRQLSDSSGNTIYF. The CDR3 DNA reads as TGTGCCAGCAGACAGCTGTCCGATAGCTCTGGAAACACCATATATTTT. This chain connects TRBV6-4 to TRBJ1-3; D gene ambiguous. From germline, CDR1 is MRHNA and CDR2 SNTAGT. The CDR3 consists of 16 residues. V lost 6 bases and J 0 bases, leaving 15 bases between the germline ends.

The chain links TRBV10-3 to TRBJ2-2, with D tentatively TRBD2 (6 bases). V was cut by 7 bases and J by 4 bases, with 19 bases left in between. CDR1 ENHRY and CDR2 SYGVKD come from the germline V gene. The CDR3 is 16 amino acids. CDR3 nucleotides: TGTGCCATCACCTCCATCGGAGGGGACCGCACCGGGGAGCTGTTTTTT. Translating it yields CAITSIGGDRTGELFF.

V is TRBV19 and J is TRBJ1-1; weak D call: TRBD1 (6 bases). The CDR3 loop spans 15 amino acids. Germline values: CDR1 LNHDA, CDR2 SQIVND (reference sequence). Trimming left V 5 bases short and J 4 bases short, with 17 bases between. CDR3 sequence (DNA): TGTGCCAGTAGTTCTACAGGGTTAGGGGGCACTGAAGCTTTCTTT. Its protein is CASSSTGLGGTEAFF. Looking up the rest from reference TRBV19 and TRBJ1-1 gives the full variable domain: DGGITQSPKYLFRKEGQNVTLSCEQNLNHDAMYWYRQDPGQGLRLIYYSQIVNDFQKGDIAEGYSVSREKKESFPLTVTSAQKNPTAFYLCASSSTGLGGTEAFFGQGTRLTVV.

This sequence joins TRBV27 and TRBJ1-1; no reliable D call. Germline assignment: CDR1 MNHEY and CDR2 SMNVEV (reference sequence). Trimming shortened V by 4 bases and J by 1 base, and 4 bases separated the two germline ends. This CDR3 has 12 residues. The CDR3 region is CASSSWNTEAFF. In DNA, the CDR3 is TGTGCCAGCAGTTCCTGGAACACTGAAGCTTTCTTT.

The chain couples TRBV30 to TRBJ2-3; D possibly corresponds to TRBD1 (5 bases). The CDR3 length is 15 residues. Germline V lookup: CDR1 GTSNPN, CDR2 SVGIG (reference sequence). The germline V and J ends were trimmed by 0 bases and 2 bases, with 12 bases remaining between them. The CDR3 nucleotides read TGTGCCTGGAGTGTTCGTCAGGGCTACACAGATACGCAGTATTTT. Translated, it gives CAWSVRQGYTDTQYF. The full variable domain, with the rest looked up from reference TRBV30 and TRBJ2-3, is SQTIHQWPATLVQPVGSPLSLECTVEGTSNPNLYWYRQAAGRGLQLLFYSVGIGQISSEVPQNLSASRPQDRQFILSSKKLLLSDSGFYLCAWSVRQGYTDTQYFGPGTRLTVL.

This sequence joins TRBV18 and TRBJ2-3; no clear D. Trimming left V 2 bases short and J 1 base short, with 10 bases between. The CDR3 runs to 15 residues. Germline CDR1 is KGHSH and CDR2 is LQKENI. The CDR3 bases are TGTGCCAGCTCACCATTGTTCGCGGGCACAGATACGCAGTATTTT. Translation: CASSPLFAGTDTQYF.

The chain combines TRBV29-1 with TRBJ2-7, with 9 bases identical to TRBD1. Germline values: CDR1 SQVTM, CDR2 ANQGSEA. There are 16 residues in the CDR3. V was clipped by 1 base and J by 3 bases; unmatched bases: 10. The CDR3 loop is CSVEVPGQGTFYEQYF. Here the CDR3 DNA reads TGCAGCGTTGAAGTTCCGGGACAGGGAACTTTCTACGAGCAGTACTTC.

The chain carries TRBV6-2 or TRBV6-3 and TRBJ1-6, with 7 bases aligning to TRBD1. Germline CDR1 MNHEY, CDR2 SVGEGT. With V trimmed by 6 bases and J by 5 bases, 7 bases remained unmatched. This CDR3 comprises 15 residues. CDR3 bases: TGTGCCAGCAGCTTGGGGACAGTTCATAATTCACCCCTCCACTTT. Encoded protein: CASSLGTVHNSPLHF.

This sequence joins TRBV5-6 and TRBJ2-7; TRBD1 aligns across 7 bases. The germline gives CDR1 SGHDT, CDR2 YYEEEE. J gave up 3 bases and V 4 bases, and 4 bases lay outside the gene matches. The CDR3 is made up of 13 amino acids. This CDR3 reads CASSPGTVYEQYF. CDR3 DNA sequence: TGTGCCAGCAGCCCTGGGACAGTCTACGAGCAGTACTTC.

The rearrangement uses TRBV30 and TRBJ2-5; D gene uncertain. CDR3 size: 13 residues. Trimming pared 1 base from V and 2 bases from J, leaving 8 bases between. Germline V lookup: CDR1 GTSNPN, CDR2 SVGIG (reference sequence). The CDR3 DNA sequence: TGTGCCTGGAGTGGAGGAACTCAAGAGACCCAGTACTTC. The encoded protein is CAWSGGTQETQYF.

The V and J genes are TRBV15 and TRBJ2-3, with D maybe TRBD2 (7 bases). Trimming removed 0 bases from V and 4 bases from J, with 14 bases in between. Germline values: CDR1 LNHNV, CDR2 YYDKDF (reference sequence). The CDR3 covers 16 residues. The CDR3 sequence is CATSRDFGGQADTQYF. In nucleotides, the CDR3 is TGTGCCACCAGCAGAGATTTCGGGGGGCAAGCAGATACGCAGTATTTT.

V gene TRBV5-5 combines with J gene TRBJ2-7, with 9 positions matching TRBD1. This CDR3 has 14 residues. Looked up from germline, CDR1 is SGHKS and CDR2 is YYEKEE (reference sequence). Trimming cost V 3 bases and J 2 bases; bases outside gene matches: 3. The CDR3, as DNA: TGTGCCAGCAGCTCCGGGACAGGGACCTACGAGCAGTACTTC. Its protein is CASSSGTGTYEQYF.

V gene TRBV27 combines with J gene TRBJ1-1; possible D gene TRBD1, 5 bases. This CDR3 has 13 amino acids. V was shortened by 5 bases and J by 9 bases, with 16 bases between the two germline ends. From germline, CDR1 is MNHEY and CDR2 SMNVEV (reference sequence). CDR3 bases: TGTGCCAGCAGTCCGCTTCGGGCAGGGAAAGCTTTCTTT. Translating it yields CASSPLRAGKAFF.

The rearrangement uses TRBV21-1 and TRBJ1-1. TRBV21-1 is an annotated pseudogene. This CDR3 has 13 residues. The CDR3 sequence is CASSKERDSEAFF. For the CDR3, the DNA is TGTGCCAGCAGCAAAGAACGGGATTCTGAAGCTTTCTTT.

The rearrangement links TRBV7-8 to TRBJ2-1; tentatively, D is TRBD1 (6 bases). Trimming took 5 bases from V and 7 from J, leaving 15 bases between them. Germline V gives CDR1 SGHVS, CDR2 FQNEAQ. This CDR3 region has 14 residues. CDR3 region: CASSPPRTVNEQFF. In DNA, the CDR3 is TGTGCCAGCAGCCCACCAAGGACAGTGAATGAGCAGTTCTTC.

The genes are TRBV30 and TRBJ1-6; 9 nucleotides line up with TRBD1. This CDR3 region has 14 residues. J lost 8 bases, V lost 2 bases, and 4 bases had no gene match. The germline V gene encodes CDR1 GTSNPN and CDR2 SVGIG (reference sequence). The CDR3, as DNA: TGTGCCTGGAGTTTTACAGGGGGCTATTCACCCCTCCACTTT. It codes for CAWSFTGGYSPLHF.

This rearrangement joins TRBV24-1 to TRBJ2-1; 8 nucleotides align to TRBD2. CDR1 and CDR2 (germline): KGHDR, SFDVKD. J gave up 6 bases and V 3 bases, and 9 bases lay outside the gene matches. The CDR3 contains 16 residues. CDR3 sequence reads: CATSDALRGAGNEQFF. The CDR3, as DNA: TGTGCCACCAGTGATGCCCTGCGGGGGGCTGGCAATGAGCAGTTCTTC.

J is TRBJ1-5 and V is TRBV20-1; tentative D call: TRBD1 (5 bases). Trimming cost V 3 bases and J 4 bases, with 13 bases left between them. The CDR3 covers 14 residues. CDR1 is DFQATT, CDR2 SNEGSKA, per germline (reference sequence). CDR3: CSASSGNENQPQHF. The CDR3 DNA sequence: TGCAGTGCTAGTTCAGGGAATGAAAATCAGCCCCAGCATTTT.

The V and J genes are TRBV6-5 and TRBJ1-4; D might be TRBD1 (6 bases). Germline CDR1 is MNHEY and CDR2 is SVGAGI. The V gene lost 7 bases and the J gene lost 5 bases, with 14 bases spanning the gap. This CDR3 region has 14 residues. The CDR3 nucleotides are TGTGCCAGCAAGCTTGGACAGTTGAATGAAAAACTGTTTTTT. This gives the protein CASKLGQLNEKLFF.

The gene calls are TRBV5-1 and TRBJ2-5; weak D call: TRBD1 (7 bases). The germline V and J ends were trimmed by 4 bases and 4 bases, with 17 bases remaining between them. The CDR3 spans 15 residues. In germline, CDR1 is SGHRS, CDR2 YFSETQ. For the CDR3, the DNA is TGCGCCAGCAGCCCGGACCCCCAGGGGGGAGAGACCCAGTACTTC. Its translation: CASSPDPQGGETQYF. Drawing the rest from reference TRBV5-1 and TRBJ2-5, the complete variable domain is KAGVTQTPRYLIKTRGQQVTLSCSPISGHRSVSWYQQTPGQGLQFLFEYFSETQRNKGNFPGRFSGRQFSNSRSEMNVSTLELGDSALYLCASSPDPQGGETQYFGPGTRLLVL.

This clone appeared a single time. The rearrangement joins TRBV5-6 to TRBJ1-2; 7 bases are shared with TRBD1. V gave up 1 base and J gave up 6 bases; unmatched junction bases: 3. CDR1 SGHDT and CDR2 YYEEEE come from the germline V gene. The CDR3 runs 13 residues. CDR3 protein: CASSLPGTDGYTF. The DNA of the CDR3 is TGTGCCAGCAGCTTGCCCGGGACAGATGGCTACACCTTC.

The CDR3 DNA is TGTGCCAGCAGTTTTTTGTCCACAGACACCTTC. It is translated as CASSFLSTDTF. The V call is TRBV28, the J call TRBJ1-2, with D hard to call. V lost 3 bases to trimming and J lost 12 bases, with 11 bases between them. The CDR3 contains 11 residues. Germline V gene lookup returns CDR1 MDHEN and CDR2 SYDVKM.

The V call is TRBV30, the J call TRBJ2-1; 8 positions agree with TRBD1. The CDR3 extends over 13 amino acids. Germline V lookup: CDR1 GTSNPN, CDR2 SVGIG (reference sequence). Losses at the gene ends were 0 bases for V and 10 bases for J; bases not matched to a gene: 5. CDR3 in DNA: TGTGCCTGGAGTGTAGTGTGGGACAGGGAGCAGTTCTTC. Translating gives CAWSVVWDREQFF.